Each of the 23 T cell receptor beta chains below was sequenced from the same sample in a study of T cell repertoires in cytomegalovirus infection. TCRdb called the reads again in MiXCR, with one record for every CDR3 protein. The sample records 400,000 or so distinct CDR3 sequences, 15% to 20% being singletons. The sequenced material came from PBMCs. The receptors stem from a human donor in good health (CMV status not recorded). Some clones in this sample may be carry-over from other donors' samples.

The chain is built from TRBV4-2 and TRBJ2-7; D not certain. This CDR3 is built from 13 residues. V shed 3 bases and J shed 4 bases, with 10 bases lying between them. Germline-derived CDR1 and CDR2 are LGHNA and YNFKEQ. Written as DNA, the CDR3 is TGTGCCAGCAGCCAGAGTGTGGGGTACGAGCAGTACTTC. The encoded protein is CASSQSVGYEQYF.

A few counts support this clonotype. V and J are TRBV7-3 and TRBJ1-5, with D uncertain. Per germline, CDR1 SGHTA and CDR2 FQGTGA. The CDR3 is made up of 14 amino acids. Trimming left V 5 bases short and J 3 bases short, with 11 bases between. The DNA of the CDR3 is TGTGCCAGCAGCCCCCCGGGGTACAATCAGCCCCAGCATTTT. Its protein is CASSPPGYNQPQHF.

This clonotype was found many times. This chain joins TRBV7-2 and TRBJ2-1, with 7 bases that match TRBD2. The trim removed 0 bases at V and 10 bases at J, leaving 15 bases unmatched. The CDR3 extends over 17 amino acids. Germline V gives CDR1 SGHTA, CDR2 FQGNSA. The CDR3 DNA reads as TGTGCCAGCAGCTTAGCGCCGGGAAGGACTAGGTCACGAGAGCAGTTCTTC. It specifies CASSLAPGRTRSREQFF. Full variable domain (rest looked up from reference TRBV7-2 and TRBJ2-1): GAGVSQSPSNKVTEKGKDVELRCDPISGHTALYWYRQSLGQGLEFLIYFQGNSAPDKSGLPSDRFSAERTGGSVSTLTIQRTQQEDSAVYLCASSLAPGRTRSREQFFGPGTRLTVL.

The chain uses TRBV28 and TRBJ1-1; D remains ambiguous. The CDR3 is 11 amino acids. The ends were cut back, 6 bases at V and 6 bases at J, with 8 bases in the middle. Per the germline V gene, CDR1 is MDHEN and CDR2 is SYDVKM. The CDR3 protein is CASSRRAEAFF. The CDR3 DNA reads TGTGCCAGCAGCCGTCGCGCTGAAGCTTTCTTT. The full variable domain, its missing parts supplied by reference TRBV28 and TRBJ1-1, is DVKVTQSSRYLVKRTGEKVFLECVQDMDHENMFWYRQDPGLGLRLIYFSYDVKMKEKGDIPEGYSVSREKKERFSLILESASTNQTSMYLCASSRRAEAFFGQGTRLTVV.

V gene TRBV6-5 combines with J gene TRBJ2-1; D is uncertain. CDR3 size: 15 residues. Looked up from germline, CDR1 is MNHEY and CDR2 is SVGAGI. Trimming removed 2 bases at V and 0 bases at J, with 8 bases between. Written as DNA, the CDR3 is TGTGCCAGCAGTTACAGCTACTACTCCTACAATGAGCAGTTCTTC. This sequence encodes CASSYSYYSYNEQFF.

In this sample, this clonotype turned up a few times. V gene TRBV6-1 combines with J gene TRBJ1-1; 7 bases line up with TRBD1. The V and J ends lost 5 bases and 7 bases, in that order; junction bases with no gene match: 10. This CDR3 region has 14 residues. Germline CDR1 reads MNHNS; CDR2 reads SASEGT. The CDR3 DNA sequence: TGTGCCAGCAGTCCCGCAGGGGGAGTTCTTGAAGCTTTCTTT. Its protein product is CASSPAGGVLEAFF.

This clonotype was seen a single time. A read error is possible here, since a much larger clone lies one base away. Here the CDR3 omits its conserved ending phenylalanine or tryptophan, so a read error is the likely source. The genes are TRBV2 and TRBJ2-1, with D maybe TRBD1 (7 bases). Germline V gene lookup returns CDR1 SNHLY and CDR2 FYNNEI. Between the trimmed V and J ends, which lost 2 bases and 4 bases, there was a span of 12 bases. The CDR3 is made up of 15 amino acids. CDR3 region: CASSEQGGQYNEQFL. The CDR3 DNA reads TGTGCCAGCAGTGAACAGGGGGGACAATACAATGAGCAGTTCTTA.

This clonotype was seen only a few times. The V gene is TRBV12-3 or TRBV12-4, the J gene TRBJ2-3; TRBD1 matches at 9 bases. The CDR3 runs to 15 residues. With 6 bases clipped from V and 3 bases from J, the junction kept 7 bases outside the gene matches. CDR3 coding DNA: TGTGCCAGCAGCCAACAGGGGGCGATGACAGATACGCAGTATTTT. Translating it yields CASSQQGAMTDTQYF.

This clonotype was detected only a few times. The chain employs TRBV7-2 and TRBJ2-5, with TRBD1 as a possible D gene (5 bases). Per the germline V gene, CDR1 is SGHTA and CDR2 is FQGNSA. This CDR3 region has 15 residues. V was clipped by 3 bases and J by 5 bases, with 16 bases between them. The CDR3 sequence is CASSFGWGYSETQYF. The CDR3 DNA reads TGTGCCAGCAGCTTCGGCTGGGGCTACTCCGAGACCCAGTACTTC.

This clonotype was observed many times. Here the CDR3 reads CASSLGGAGSTDTQYF. The CDR3 region has the DNA TGTGCCAGCAGCTTAGGAGGGGCGGGAAGCACAGATACGCAGTATTTT. The chain uses TRBV7-2 and TRBJ2-3; tentative D call: TRBD2 (6 bases). Germline CDR1 is SGHTA and CDR2 is FQGNSA. The CDR3 runs 16 residues. V was cut by 1 base and J by 0 bases, with 11 bases left in between.

In this sample, this clonotype turned up many times. CDR3 in DNA: TGTGCCAGCACCCAACCGGGACATCGCAGGGCGGTGCAAGAGACCCAGTACTTC. Translating gives CASTQPGHRRAVQETQYF. The chain employs TRBV7-9 and TRBJ2-5; D perhaps matches TRBD1 (6 bases). This CDR3 is built from 18 residues. Trimming removed 7 bases at V and 2 bases at J, with 26 bases between. Germline V gene data show CDR1 as SEHNR and CDR2 as FQNEAQ (reference sequence).

The rearrangement links TRBV14 to TRBJ1-2; D remains unclear. The CDR3 is 13 residues long. Between the trimmed V and J ends, which lost 4 bases and 1 base, there was a span of 7 bases. Germline CDR1 is SGHDN and CDR2 is FVKESK. CDR3 sequence reads: CASSPGFNYGYTF. The DNA for the CDR3 is TGTGCCAGCAGCCCCGGATTTAACTATGGCTACACCTTC.

The table lists this clonotype with a few counts. This rearrangement joins TRBV9 to TRBJ2-1; D is ambiguous. The V gene's germline CDR1 is SGDLS and CDR2 YYNGEE. V was shortened by 0 bases and J by 7 bases, with 8 bases between the two germline ends. The CDR3 loop spans 13 amino acids. The CDR3 is CASSVVGSNEQFF. The CDR3 nucleotides are TGTGCCAGCAGCGTAGTCGGGTCAAATGAGCAGTTCTTC.

This clonotype appeared many times. The chain is built from TRBV7-2 and TRBJ2-4; D is uncertain. V lost 4 bases and J 5 bases, leaving 15 bases between the germline ends. From germline, CDR1 is SGHTA and CDR2 FQGNSA. This CDR3 is 15 amino acids long. DNA for the CDR3: TGTGCCAGCAGCTCGAGGCCTAATCCTCAAAACATTCAGTACTTC. It yields the protein CASSSRPNPQNIQYF. Full variable domain (missing parts from reference TRBV7-2 and TRBJ2-4): GAGVSQSPSNKVTEKGKDVELRCDPISGHTALYWYRQSLGQGLEFLIYFQGNSAPDKSGLPSDRFSAERTGGSVSTLTIQRTQQEDSAVYLCASSSRPNPQNIQYFGAGTRLSVL.

The J gene is TRBJ1-4, the V gene TRBV5-4; 8 nucleotides match TRBD1. The length of the CDR3 is 15 residues. Trimming removed 4 bases from V and 3 bases from J; junction bases left unmatched: 5. The germline gives CDR1 SGHNT, CDR2 YYREEE (reference sequence). The CDR3 region has the DNA TGTGCCAGCAGCCAACCGGGACAGGCTAATGAAAAACTGTTTTTT. It codes for CASSQPGQANEKLFF.

This clonotype turned up a few times. This chain connects TRBV10-3 to TRBJ2-1; D ambiguous. The V end was cut by 2 bases, the J end by 3 bases, with 11 bases between. The germline V gene encodes CDR1 ENHRY and CDR2 SYGVKD. This CDR3 contains 15 residues. CDR3 amino acids: CAISEPGGYYNEQFF. The DNA for the CDR3 is TGTGCCATCAGTGAGCCCGGCGGCTACTACAATGAGCAGTTCTTC.

This clonotype was detected a few times. J is TRBJ2-2 and V is TRBV4-3, with 14 bases matching TRBD2. Germline V gene lookup returns CDR1 LGHNA and CDR2 YSLEER. The CDR3 extends over 17 amino acids. Trimming removed 1 base from V and 10 bases from J; junction bases left unmatched: 8. The CDR3 loop reads CASSQASLGLAGAELFF. The CDR3 region has the DNA TGCGCCAGCAGCCAAGCTTCCTTGGGACTAGCGGGAGCGGAGCTGTTTTTT.

The chain couples TRBV3-1 to TRBJ1-2, with D uncertain. The germline gives CDR1 LGHDT, CDR2 YNNKEL (reference sequence). The CDR3 sequence is 14 residues long. V lost 1 base, J lost 3 bases, and 9 bases lay in between. The CDR3 loop is CASSQGLQDYGYTF. The CDR3 nucleotides read TGTGCCAGCAGCCAAGGGCTGCAAGACTATGGCTACACCTTC.

A word on this clonotype: A much larger clone lies a single base off, so this may be a read error. The genes are TRBV12-3 or TRBV12-4 and TRBJ2-1; D possibly matches TRBD1 or TRBD2 (5 bases each). Trimming left V 6 bases short and J 9 bases short, with 21 bases between. This CDR3 region has 15 residues. CDR3: CASSFLGRGVGEQFF. CDR3 in DNA: TGTGCCAGCAGCTTTCTAGGAAGGGGAGTCGGTGAGCAGTTCTTC.

This chain joins TRBV7-8 and TRBJ1-6, with D uncertain. Between the trimmed V and J ends, which lost 1 base and 6 bases, there was a span of 13 bases. The CDR3 has 16 amino acids. CDR1 and CDR2 (germline): SGHVS, FQNEAQ. CDR3: CASSLVLGRINSPLHF. CDR3 DNA: TGTGCCAGCAGCTTAGTGCTAGGACGGATTAATTCACCCCTCCACTTT.

In its sample, this clonotype was seen a few times. This chain's CDR3 is CATRDRGSATNEKLFF. The DNA of the CDR3 is TGTGCCACCAGAGACAGGGGATCTGCAACTAATGAAAAACTGTTTTTT. The chain is built from TRBV15 and TRBJ1-4; 8 bases are a match to TRBD1. This CDR3 spans 16 amino acids. The germline CDR1 and CDR2 sequences are LNHNV and YYDKDF (reference sequence). V gave up 6 bases and J gave up 0 bases; unmatched junction bases: 6.

This clonotype appeared a few times. CDR3 in amino acids: CASSQEGAIIEAFF. The DNA for the CDR3 is TGCGCCAGCAGTCAGGAGGGGGCCATAATTGAAGCTTTCTTT. The chain carries TRBV23-1 and TRBJ1-1, with 7 nucleotides matching TRBD1. TRBV23-1 is an open reading frame, and its role is uncertain. V shed 3 bases, J shed 7 bases, and the junction held 8 bases outside the gene matches. The CDR3 is made up of 14 amino acids.

This clonotype was observed at least ten times. This chain connects TRBV2 to TRBJ2-1; possibly TRBD1 for D (6 bases). V lost 0 bases and J lost 4, with 22 bases in between. The CDR3 runs 19 residues. Germline assignment: CDR1 SNHLY and CDR2 FYNNEI. The CDR3 protein is CASSEAPFVEYGQYNEQFF. In DNA, the CDR3 is TGTGCCAGCAGTGAAGCGCCTTTTGTGGAGTACGGACAGTACAATGAGCAGTTCTTC.